One sample yielded the 18 T cell receptor beta chains listed below, sequenced in a study of shared clonotypes between healthy human individuals. This table comes from immunoSEQ multiplex PCR, and its TCRdb copy is limited to in-frame clones, with some not included. Here the sample spans roughly 1,500,000 clones, roughly 98% being singletons. Sequenced input: naive CD4+ T cells sorted from blood. The subset here: CD45RA+ positively selected. The receptors were gathered from a man aged 25 to 40 in good health.

This clone was seen only once. The chain recombines TRBV18 with TRBJ1-5; a possible D gene is TRBD1 (6 bases). V gave up 4 bases and J gave up 3 bases, with 19 bases separating them. The CDR3 runs 17 residues. Per germline, CDR1 KGHSH and CDR2 LQKENI. CDR3 coding DNA: TGTGCCAGCTCACAAAAAGAATTAGGACAGTCCAATCAGCCCCAGCATTTT. It encodes CASSQKELGQSNQPQHF.

The rearrangement links TRBV2 to TRBJ1-1; D not certain. V lost 8 bases and J lost 5, with 18 bases in between. This CDR3 has 14 amino acids. Per the germline V gene, CDR1 is SNHLY and CDR2 is FYNNEI. The CDR3 DNA follows: TGTGCCAGCGATGCCACTCCGAGGGTTACTGAAGCTTTCTTT. Amino acids: CASDATPRVTEAFF.

The chain has TRBV28 and TRBJ2-7, with unresolved D. CDR1 and CDR2 from the germline V gene are MDHEN and SYDVKM. Trimming removed 7 bases from V and 3 bases from J, with 10 bases in between. The CDR3 sequence is 12 residues long. CDR3 bases: TGTGCCAGCACCTTGGGTGGCTACGAGCAGTACTTC. Translating it yields CASTLGGYEQYF.

This sequence joins TRBV7-2 and TRBJ2-7, with D tentatively TRBD1 (5 bases). Germline CDR1 is SGHTA and CDR2 is FQGNSA. CDR3 size: 14 residues. Deletions cut 4 bases from V and 2 bases from J, with 12 bases between. As DNA, the CDR3 is TGTGCCAGCAGCTGGGTGGACACCACCTACGAGCAGTACTTC. This encodes CASSWVDTTYEQYF. The whole variable domain, remainder taken from reference TRBV7-2 and TRBJ2-7, is GAGVSQSPSNKVTEKGKDVELRCDPISGHTALYWYRQSLGQGLEFLIYFQGNSAPDKSGLPSDRFSAERTGGSVSTLTIQRTQQEDSAVYLCASSWVDTTYEQYFGPGTRLTVT.

The chain carries TRBV19 and TRBJ2-1, with 7 bases aligning to TRBD1. The germline V gene has CDR1 LNHDA and CDR2 SQIVND (reference sequence). J lost 4 bases, V lost 7 bases, and 7 bases had no gene match. The CDR3 length is 14 residues. The CDR3 DNA follows: TGTGCCAGTACCCCGGGACAGACATACAATGAGCAGTTCTTC. Protein sequence: CASTPGQTYNEQFF.

The chain combines TRBV5-1 with TRBJ2-1; D is uncertain. The CDR3 has 12 amino acids. V lost 0 bases to trimming and J lost 6 bases, with 4 bases between them. Germline CDR1 reads SGHRS; CDR2 reads YFSETQ. The CDR3 nucleotides are TGCGCCAGCAGCTTGGAAGTCAATGAGCAGTTCTTC. It specifies CASSLEVNEQFF.

J is TRBJ2-4 and V is TRBV27; TRBD2 aligns across 7 bases. The CDR3 totals 14 residues. Germline V lookup: CDR1 MNHEY, CDR2 SMNVEV (reference sequence). Germline trimming cut 5 bases from V and 7 bases from J; bases unmatched to any gene: 8. The CDR3 loop is CASSPGTTPNIQYF. The DNA for the CDR3 is TGTGCCAGCAGTCCGGGGACTACCCCGAACATTCAGTACTTC.

This clone was seen only once. The chain couples TRBV2 to TRBJ1-3, with TRBD1 identical over 9 bases. Unmatched junction bases numbered 6, after V lost 4 bases and J lost 2 bases. This CDR3 has 16 residues. Germline V CDR1 and CDR2: SNHLY, FYNNEI. The DNA of the CDR3 is TGTGCCAGCAGTGGACAGGGGGTTATGACTGGAAACACCATATATTTT. This translates into CASSGQGVMTGNTIYF.

The rearrangement uses TRBV6-5 and TRBJ1-3; 8 bases agree with TRBD1. The V gene's germline CDR1 is MNHEY and CDR2 SVGAGI. This CDR3 is 16 amino acids long. V shed 2 bases and J 4 bases; nucleotides not matched to a gene: 7. The CDR3 sequence is CASSYRTGFGGNTIYF. CDR3 nucleotides: TGTGCCAGCAGTTACAGGACAGGGTTCGGCGGAAACACCATATATTTT.

This chain links TRBV6-1 with TRBJ2-7; D might be TRBD1 (5 bases). The CDR3 is made up of 13 amino acids. Germline V gene lookup returns CDR1 MNHNS and CDR2 SASEGT. The germline V and J ends were trimmed by 7 bases and 2 bases, with 12 bases remaining between them. CDR3 nucleotides: TGTGCCAGCACAGGGTATTGGGCCTACGAGCAGTACTTC. The encoded protein is CASTGYWAYEQYF.

The chain is built from TRBV5-1 and TRBJ1-1; a weak D match, TRBD1 (5 bases). In germline, CDR1 is SGHRS, CDR2 YFSETQ. The CDR3 runs 17 residues. The V and J ends lost 2 bases and 0 bases respectively, with 17 bases between them. CDR3 loop: CASSLGQGSPMNTEAFF. The CDR3 DNA is TGCGCCAGCAGCTTAGGTCAGGGATCTCCTATGAACACTGAAGCTTTCTTT.

The V gene is TRBV19, the J gene TRBJ2-7; D could derive from TRBD1 or TRBD2 (5 bases each). Germline V gives CDR1 LNHDA, CDR2 SQIVND (reference sequence). V was pared by 7 bases and J by 2 bases, with 15 bases between. The CDR3 sequence is 14 residues long. In DNA form, the CDR3 reads TGTGCCAGTACCACCCGGGACGGACCCTACGAGCAGTACTTC. The encoded protein is CASTTRDGPYEQYF.

CDR3 amino acids: CASSVSLSGRLSRRTDTQYF. CDR3 sequence (DNA): TGTGCCAGCAGCGTGTCCCTTAGCGGGAGGTTGAGTCGTCGCACAGATACGCAGTATTTT. The genes are TRBV5-4 and TRBJ2-3; 10 bases are a match to TRBD2. With 4 bases clipped from V and 1 base from J, the junction kept 18 bases outside the gene matches. From germline, CDR1 is SGHNT and CDR2 YYREEE (reference sequence). The length of the CDR3 is 20 residues.

The chain links TRBV6-5 to TRBJ2-1, with D unclear. The length of the CDR3 is 15 residues. Trimming pared 2 bases from V and 5 bases from J, leaving 13 bases between. Per the germline V gene, CDR1 is MNHEY and CDR2 is SVGAGI. The CDR3 sequence is CASSYRASAHNEQFF. CDR3 in DNA: TGTGCCAGCAGTTACAGGGCTAGTGCCCACAATGAGCAGTTCTTC.

The chain carries TRBV10-3 and TRBJ2-3; 11 nucleotides match TRBD2. The CDR3 has 15 amino acids. Germline V gene data show CDR1 as ENHRY and CDR2 as SYGVKD. Trimming cost V 2 bases and J 3 bases; bases outside gene matches: 1. CDR3 residues: CAISELAGGTDTQYF. The CDR3 coding sequence is TGTGCCATCAGTGAGCTAGCGGGAGGTACAGATACGCAGTATTTT.

The gene calls are TRBV7-2 and TRBJ2-1; 13 nucleotides align to TRBD2. The CDR3 runs to 17 residues. Trimming removed 6 bases from V and 5 bases from J; junction bases left unmatched: 10. CDR1 SGHTA and CDR2 FQGNSA come from the germline V gene. CDR3 loop: CASRRGLAGWVDNEQFF. The CDR3 nucleotides are TGTGCCAGCAGACGGGGACTAGCGGGATGGGTGGACAATGAGCAGTTCTTC.

This chain connects TRBV30 to TRBJ2-7; TRBD1 or TRBD2 may be the D gene (5 bases each). The V gene lost 3 bases and the J gene lost 12 bases, with 15 bases spanning the gap. The germline CDR1 and CDR2 sequences are GTSNPN and SVGIG (reference sequence). This CDR3 has 11 amino acids. The CDR3 nucleotides read TGTGCCTGGAGCCGCGAGGGACGGGGGTACTTC. It codes for CAWSREGRGYF.

V gene TRBV4-1 combines with J gene TRBJ1-4, with 7 bases that match TRBD1. Germline V gives CDR1 MGHRA, CDR2 YSYEKL. The CDR3 length is 15 residues. V shed 4 bases, J shed 2 bases, and the junction held 4 bases outside the gene matches. This CDR3 reads CASSLLQGTNEKLFF. For the CDR3, the DNA is TGCGCCAGCAGCCTTCTACAGGGGACTAATGAAAAACTGTTTTTT.